The next 29 T cell receptor beta chains were all read from a single sample in a study of post-analysis software for immune sequencing data. Findings and caveats of the study: Compared with controls, patients had more of 4 or 5 TRBV segments, including TRBV5-6, TRBV5-1 and TRBV20-1.

The authors incorporated unique molecular identifiers into the TCR beta cDNA libraries. TCRdb called the PCR reads again in MiXCR, with one record for every CDR3 protein. This table has hundreds of thousands of distinct CDR3 sequences, 25% to 30% appearing once. Their specific antigens are unknown. Sequences were obtained from blood. The receptors were sampled from a girl between 5 and 17 years old with multiple sclerosis.

This clonotype has ten or more counts. The chain links TRBV4-3 to TRBJ2-1, with 10 bases lining up with TRBD2. J lost 9 bases, V lost 0 bases, and 8 bases had no gene match. The germline V gene encodes CDR1 LGHNA and CDR2 YSLEER. There are 16 residues in the CDR3. CDR3 residues: CASSQDRRLAGVEQFF. The CDR3 coding sequence is TGCGCCAGCAGCCAAGATAGAAGGCTAGCGGGAGTTGAGCAGTTCTTC.

A few counts support this clonotype. The chain has TRBV6-5 and TRBJ2-3; 7 nucleotides agree with TRBD1. This CDR3 has 14 residues. Germline V gene data show CDR1 as MNHEY and CDR2 as SVGAGI. Trimming took 2 bases from V and 5 from J; bases not matched to a gene: 4. CDR3 coding DNA: TGTGCCAGCAGTTACGGGACAGAAGGAGATACGCAGTATTTT. It yields the protein CASSYGTEGDTQYF.

V is TRBV24-1 and J is TRBJ2-3, with D perhaps matching TRBD2 (6 bases). The CDR3 is made up of 14 amino acids. Germline assignment: CDR1 KGHDR and CDR2 SFDVKD. V gave up 6 bases and J gave up 4 bases, with 13 bases separating them. The CDR3 sequence is CATSLDGSPDTQYF. The DNA for the CDR3 is TGTGCCACCAGTCTGGACGGGAGCCCAGATACGCAGTATTTT.

This chain connects TRBV29-1 to TRBJ2-7, with D possibly being TRBD2 (5 bases). The germline V gene encodes CDR1 SQVTM and CDR2 ANQGSEA. With 7 bases removed from V and 6 bases from J, the gap between germline ends came to 19 bases. This CDR3 spans 13 amino acids. CDR3 region: CSASPGLGGEQYF. CDR3 coding DNA: TGCAGCGCCAGTCCTGGGTTAGGAGGCGAGCAGTACTTC.

Concerning this clonotype: At one of its ends the junction is not consistent with the germline gene, which may arise from a read error. This chain uses TRBV10-3 with TRBJ2-2; D is perhaps TRBD2 (5 bases). The CDR3 contains 17 residues. Per germline, CDR1 ENHRY and CDR2 SYGVKD. CDR3 residues: CAISESVQSANTGERFF. DNA of the CDR3: TGTGCCATCAGTGAGTCGGTCCAGTCCGCGAACACCGGGGAGCGGTTTTTT.

This chain connects TRBV7-2 to TRBJ1-2; the D gene is possibly TRBD1 (5 bases). Deletions cut 3 bases from V and 8 bases from J, with 13 bases between. Germline CDR1 and CDR2: SGHTA and FQGNSA. This CDR3 contains 13 residues. CDR3 in DNA: TGTGCCAGCAGCTTCCCCCAGGGTTGGGGCTACACCTTC. This encodes CASSFPQGWGYTF. The variable domain in full, completed from reference TRBV7-2 and TRBJ1-2, reads GAGVSQSPSNKVTEKGKDVELRCDPISGHTALYWYRQSLGQGLEFLIYFQGNSAPDKSGLPSDRFSAERTGGSVSTLTIQRTQQEDSAVYLCASSFPQGWGYTFGSGTRLTVV.

V gene TRBV7-2 combines with J gene TRBJ2-1, with D tentatively TRBD1 (5 bases). Trimming took off 4 bases at V and 10 bases at J, with 14 bases between the two ends. CDR1 SGHTA and CDR2 FQGNSA come from the germline V gene. The CDR3 spans 13 residues. The CDR3 loop is CASSSDNRPEQFF. CDR3 bases: TGTGCCAGCAGCTCAGATAACAGGCCGGAGCAGTTCTTC.

This clonotype was recorded a few times. The genes are TRBV7-2 and TRBJ2-3, with TRBD2 matching 9 bases. Germline V gene lookup returns CDR1 SGHTA and CDR2 FQGNSA. The CDR3 covers 14 residues. V shed 5 bases and J 9 bases; nucleotides not matched to a gene: 9. CDR3 sequence (DNA): TGTGCCAGCAGCCTGATACTAGCGGGTGGGACGCAGTATTTT. Protein: CASSLILAGGTQYF.

This clonotype was counted only a few times. For the CDR3, the DNA is TGTGCCAGCAGCTTAGCGGGAGGGGTCCACAATGAGCAGTTCTTC. Protein: CASSLAGGVHNEQFF. This chain connects TRBV5-6 to TRBJ2-1; 10 bases align to TRBD2. The CDR3 extends over 15 amino acids. V was clipped by 2 bases and J by 5 bases; unmatched bases: 4. Germline V gene data show CDR1 as SGHDT and CDR2 as YYEEEE. Using reference TRBV5-6 and TRBJ2-1 for the parts outside the CDR3, the full variable domain is DAGVTQSPTHLIKTRGQQVTLRCSPKSGHDTVSWYQQALGQGPQFIFQYYEEEERQRGNFPDRFSGHQFPNYSSELNVNALLLGDSALYLCASSLAGGVHNEQFFGPGTRLTVL.

This clonotype was counted only a few times. This rearrangement joins TRBV4-3 to TRBJ2-1; TRBD2 aligns across 7 bases. CDR3 length: 16 residues. Germline V gives CDR1 LGHNA, CDR2 YSLEER. With 1 base clipped from V and 7 bases from J, the junction kept 10 bases outside the gene matches. The DNA of the CDR3 is TGCGCCAGCAGCCAAGTGGCTAGCGGAATCGTGAATGAGCAGTTCTTC. Residues: CASSQVASGIVNEQFF.

V gene TRBV15 combines with J gene TRBJ2-6; D not certain. Looked up from germline, CDR1 is LNHNV and CDR2 is YYDKDF (reference sequence). V was clipped by 1 base and J by 1 base, with 5 bases between them. This CDR3 has 15 residues. CDR3: CATSRVDSGANVLTF. CDR3 sequence (DNA): TGTGCCACCAGCAGAGTTGATTCTGGGGCCAACGTCCTGACTTTC.

The chain joins TRBV7-2 to TRBJ1-4; maybe TRBD1 (6 bases). Germline CDR1 is SGHTA and CDR2 is FQGNSA. The CDR3 length is 16 residues. The V gene lost 0 bases and the J gene lost 10 bases, with 18 bases spanning the gap. The CDR3 nucleotides read TGTGCCAGCAGCTTAGCCAGGGGAGGGACTAGGGGAAAACTGTTTTTT. As protein: CASSLARGGTRGKLFF.

CDR3 in DNA: TGTGCCAGCAGTTCCTCCCTCAGGTGGGGCCACAATGAGCAGTTCTTC. It translates to CASSSSLRWGHNEQFF. V is TRBV12-3 or TRBV12-4 and J is TRBJ2-1; TRBD1 is a possible D gene (5 bases). V lost 4 bases to trimming and J lost 5 bases, with 18 bases between them. This CDR3 spans 16 amino acids.

This sequence joins TRBV28 and TRBJ1-1; D is undetermined. The CDR3 loop spans 15 amino acids. The V end lost 5 bases, the J end lost 5 bases, and 18 bases lay between the germline ends. Germline V gene sequence: CDR1 MDHEN, CDR2 SYDVKM. CDR3 sequence reads: CASSPHHGPRTEAFF. CDR3 in DNA: TGTGCCAGCAGTCCCCACCATGGCCCGAGGACTGAAGCTTTCTTT.

The genes are TRBV7-2 and TRBJ2-7; D is possibly TRBD2 (5 bases). The CDR3 is 14 residues long. The V end lost 1 base, the J end lost 2 bases, and 9 bases lay between the germline ends. Germline CDR1 reads SGHTA; CDR2 reads FQGNSA. The CDR3 region has the DNA TGTGCCAGCAGCTTAGGGAGGTCGGCCTACGAGCAGTACTTC. This sequence encodes CASSLGRSAYEQYF.

This sequence joins TRBV7-6 and TRBJ2-2; perhaps TRBD2 as D (5 bases). V shed 6 bases and J shed 4 bases, with 18 bases lying between them. This CDR3 is built from 16 residues. Germline CDR1 and CDR2: SGHVS and FNYEAQ. The CDR3 protein is CASRRSLAGITGELFF. The CDR3 nucleotides are TGTGCCAGCAGGCGATCCCTGGCCGGGATCACCGGGGAGCTGTTTTTT.

The table lists this clonotype with a few counts. This chain connects TRBV7-9 to TRBJ1-2, with unresolved D. The CDR3 is 13 amino acids. V lost 1 base, J lost 8 bases, and 11 bases lay in between. Germline CDR1 reads SEHNR; CDR2 reads FQNEAQ (reference sequence). The chain's CDR3 is CASSLGAALGYTF. The DNA of the CDR3 is TGTGCCAGCAGCTTAGGAGCGGCGCTCGGCTACACCTTC.

This clonotype occurred many times. The V and J genes are TRBV12-3 or TRBV12-4 and TRBJ1-6; D is unresolved. CDR3 length: 13 amino acids. V lost 3 bases, J lost 7 bases, and 7 bases lay in between. In DNA form, the CDR3 reads TGTGCCAGCAGTTTCTTCTTGAATTCACCCCTCCACTTT. Translation: CASSFFLNSPLHF.

A few counts support this clonotype. The chain uses TRBV29-1 and TRBJ1-1; D is undetermined. The ends were cut back, 4 bases at V and 4 bases at J, with 16 bases in the middle. CDR3 length: 14 amino acids. The germline gives CDR1 SQVTM, CDR2 ANQGSEA. The CDR3 DNA is TGCAGCGTTGGCACCAGGACCCAAGCCACTGAAGCTTTCTTT. It encodes CSVGTRTQATEAFF. The full variable domain, completed using reference TRBV29-1 and TRBJ1-1, is SAVISQKPSRDICQRGTSLTIQCQVDSQVTMMFWYRQQPGQSLTLIATANQGSEATYESGFVIDKFPISRPNLTFSTLTVSNMSPEDSSIYLCSVGTRTQATEAFFGQGTRLTVV.

The genes are TRBV5-1 and TRBJ1-2, with 7 positions matching TRBD1. Trimming cost V 4 bases and J 2 bases; bases outside gene matches: 5. This CDR3 region has 14 residues. CDR1 and CDR2 from the germline V gene are SGHRS and YFSETQ. The DNA of the CDR3 is TGCGCCAGCAGCGGGGAGACAGGGAACTATGGCTACACCTTC. It encodes CASSGETGNYGYTF.

This clonotype occurred a few times. CDR3 nucleotides: TGTGCCAGCAGTGAAGGAAGCGGGGGGGAGACCCAGTACTTC. This sequence encodes CASSEGSGGETQYF. This chain joins TRBV6-1 and TRBJ2-5; TRBD2 aligns across 9 bases. With 1 base clipped from V and 5 bases from J, the junction kept 2 bases outside the gene matches. This CDR3 has 14 residues. The V gene's germline CDR1 is MNHNS and CDR2 SASEGT.

This clonotype has a handful of counts. CDR3 loop: CASSTTSGSTADTQYF. CDR3 in DNA: TGTGCCAGCTCAACGACTAGCGGGAGTACAGCAGATACGCAGTATTTT. The J gene is TRBJ2-3, the V gene TRBV18, with TRBD2 identical over 12 bases. Trimming cost V 5 bases and J 4 bases; bases outside gene matches: 7. The germline CDR1 and CDR2 sequences are KGHSH and LQKENI. This CDR3 is 16 amino acids long.

The V call is TRBV5-5, the J call TRBJ1-1; D is ambiguous. V gave up 0 bases and J gave up 5 bases, with 17 bases separating them. Germline V gene sequence: CDR1 SGHKS, CDR2 YYEKEE (reference sequence). This CDR3 contains 16 residues. The CDR3 loop reads CASSLGRPGSATEAFF. CDR3 coding DNA: TGTGCCAGCAGCTTGGGTAGACCGGGATCTGCGACTGAAGCTTTCTTT.

The count of this clonotype is one. This sequence joins TRBV2 and TRBJ2-3; 8 nucleotides line up with TRBD2. CDR1 and CDR2 from the germline V gene are SNHLY and FYNNEI. The CDR3 is 18 amino acids. The ends lost 4 bases at V and 4 bases at J; junction bases unmatched: 16. The DNA of the CDR3 is TGTGCCAGCAGTGCACTCTTAGGACGAGCGGGAGTGGCAGATACGCAGTATTTT. Translating gives CASSALLGRAGVADTQYF.

The chain links TRBV7-7 to TRBJ2-5, with 9 bases aligning to TRBD1. The V segment lost 1 base and the J segment 7 bases; nucleotides outside the gene matches: 7. From germline, CDR1 is SSHAT and CDR2 FNYEAQ (reference sequence). The CDR3 covers 15 residues. The CDR3 protein is CASSLGRLGQGTQYF. The CDR3, as DNA: TGTGCCAGCAGCTTAGGGAGACTGGGACAGGGGACCCAGTACTTC.

This clonotype was counted only a few times. This sequence joins TRBV29-1 and TRBJ2-5; 7 positions agree with TRBD2. The V gene's germline CDR1 is SQVTM and CDR2 ANQGSEA. V dropped 6 bases and J dropped 1; count of bases not matched to a gene: 2. CDR3 length: 12 residues. CDR3 in DNA: TGCAGCGTGTCTAGCGGCCAAGAGACCCAGTACTTC. It specifies CSVSSGQETQYF. Full variable domain (outside the CDR3, taken from reference TRBV29-1 and TRBJ2-5): SAVISQKPSRDICQRGTSLTIQCQVDSQVTMMFWYRQQPGQSLTLIATANQGSEATYESGFVIDKFPISRPNLTFSTLTVSNMSPEDSSIYLCSVSSGQETQYFGPGTRLLVL.

This clonotype was counted between two and nine times. The chain combines TRBV12-3 or TRBV12-4 with TRBJ2-1; D is possibly TRBD1 or TRBD2 (5 bases each). The length of the CDR3 is 13 residues. V gave up 8 bases and J gave up 7 bases, with 15 bases separating them. The CDR3: CASGRETANEQFF. In DNA form, the CDR3 reads TGTGCCAGCGGGAGAGAGACAGCTAATGAGCAGTTCTTC.

This clonotype occurred a few times. The V call is TRBV7-9, the J call TRBJ2-5; D is uncertain. Germline CDR1 reads SEHNR; CDR2 reads FQNEAQ (reference sequence). V was trimmed by 4 bases and J by 4 bases, leaving 19 bases between them. The CDR3 has 16 residues. Written as DNA, the CDR3 is TGTGCCAGCAGCTACGGATGGGCGGACCTGGGAGAGACCCAGTACTTC. It specifies CASSYGWADLGETQYF.

The CDR3: CSATPTTGLICYGYTF. In DNA, the CDR3 is TGCAGTGCTACCCCGACTACAGGGCTGATTTGCTATGGCTACACCTTC. This chain uses TRBV20-1 with TRBJ1-2; D may be TRBD1 (6 bases). V was pared by 4 bases and J by 4 bases, with 22 bases between. Germline V gene lookup returns CDR1 DFQATT and CDR2 SNEGSKA (reference sequence). The CDR3 has 16 amino acids.